This T cell receptor beta chain stems from a study of CD8+ T cells in alopecia areata. Study findings and constraints: Besides other cells, scalp samples also yield sequences of resident alphabeta T cells from normal skin. Affected scalp, especially in alopecia totalis/universalis, had a higher clonality than normal scalp did.

With V trimmed by 2 bases and J by 2 bases, 11 bases remained unmatched. Germline values: CDR1 SGHVS, CDR2 FNYEAQ. CDR3 length: 19 residues. About this clone itself: Its antigen remains unidentified.

As the sequencing template, cDNA was produced by extracting RNA and reverse transcribing it. Generated by immunoSEQ multiplex PCR, the TCRdb table keeps only in-frame clones and is missing some. The sample holds 10,000 to 15,000 clones, 68% seen once. The treatment denotes: oral pan-JAK inhibitor, 5-10 mg twice daily. The investigators collected lesional scalp punch biopsies and peripheral blood from alopecia areata patients. This receptor was identified in a human donor with alopecia areata. The source was skin, collected at week 4, from a patient treated with tofacitinib. The chain couples TRBV7-6 to TRBJ2-2; 10 positions agree with TRBD1. The CDR3 nucleotides are TGTGCCAGCAGCTTAAATTCGGGACAGGGGACCTTTAACACCGGGGAGCTGTTTTTT. Residues: CASSLNSGQGTFNTGELFF.